The entry below gives a single TCR beta chain sequence along with its context. Its antigen remains undetermined. No base quality values were provided; no much bigger clone lies one nucleotide off. Libraries came from the immunoSEQ multiplex PCR assay. TCRdb retrieved this table from immuneACCESS and kept in-frame rearrangements only. Not all clones are present; in checked studies, unresolved V genes account for under half, and no reason is known for the remainder. This sample has approximately 99,000 clones in its table, and 95% of those were observed once. Over 0.2% of the sample rests with the top ten. This specimen belongs to a study of technical replicates of blood from several donors (dated by TCRdb to 2016 to 2017). From V the trimming removes 3 bases and from J it removes 0 bases, while the gene matches leave 5 bases of the junction unaccounted for. Taken from the germline V gene, the CDR1 and CDR2 loops are SGDLS and YYNGEE. Including cysteine and phenylalanine, the CDR3 has 15 amino acids. Just CDR3 DNA is preserved here, 45 bases in frame from base 1.

The rearranged chain carries TRBV9 and TRBJ2-7; 8 nucleotides in the junction match TRBD2. The source is a human donor in good health. The sample consisted of T cells isolated from PBMCs. DNA sequence: TGTGCCAGCAGCGGAACCGGGGGGGCCTCCTACGAGCAGTACTTC. This is translated as CASSGTGGASYEQYF.